These 11 T cell receptor beta chains share one sample of origin, sequenced in a study of CD8+ T cells in alopecia areata. Investigators isolated RNA and reverse transcribed it into cDNA to act as the sequencing template. Some clones are missing from TCRdb's copy, which holds only in-frame ones; the method was immunoSEQ multiplex PCR. The data contain some 180,000 clones, about 55% of them seen just once; the ten biggest clones take up roughly 10%. Indicated treatment: oral pan-JAK inhibitor, 5-10 mg twice daily. Here the sequenced sample was CD8+ T cells sorted from blood, taken at week 24, from a patient treated with tofacitinib. Source of these receptors: a human donor with alopecia areata.

The genes are TRBV11-2 and TRBJ2-1, with D possibly TRBD2 on 5 matching bases. Germline values: CDR1 SGHAT, CDR2 FQNNGV. This CDR3 region has 14 residues. The V end lost 2 bases, the J end lost 5 bases, and 10 bases lay between the germline ends. Written as DNA, the CDR3 is TGTGCCAGCAGCTTATTCGGAGGAAACAATGAGCAGTTCTTC. As protein: CASSLFGGNNEQFF.

This clone was seen only a few times. This sequence joins TRBV13 and TRBJ1-1; weak D call: TRBD1 (5 bases). V shed 0 bases and J shed 4 bases, with 12 bases lying between them. CDR3 length: 15 amino acids. Germline V gene lookup returns CDR1 PRHDT and CDR2 FYEKMQ (reference sequence). The CDR3 spells CASSLGGDGGTEAFF. CDR3 sequence (DNA): TGTGCCAGCAGCTTAGGCGGGGACGGGGGCACTGAAGCTTTCTTT.

This clone was recorded once. V and J are TRBV30 and TRBJ2-2; 7 bases line up with TRBD1. CDR1 and CDR2 (germline): GTSNPN, SVGIG (reference sequence). This CDR3 has 14 amino acids. With V trimmed by 3 bases and J by 7 bases, 8 bases remained unmatched. CDR3: CAWSRGQANGELFF. The DNA for the CDR3 is TGTGCCTGGAGCCGAGGACAGGCAAACGGGGAGCTGTTTTTT.

This clone was found a few times. The V call is TRBV5-6, the J call TRBJ2-3; TRBD2 is a possible D gene (6 bases). The CDR3 sequence is 16 residues long. V was cut by 4 bases and J by 4 bases, with 19 bases left in between. Per the germline V gene, CDR1 is SGHDT and CDR2 is YYEEEE. CDR3 nucleotides: TGTGCCAGCAGCCTAGCCCGGGGGTCCTCCCCAGATACGCAGTATTTT. It translates to CASSLARGSSPDTQYF.

The chain uses TRBV19 and TRBJ1-6; D possibly corresponds to TRBD1 (5 bases). Germline CDR1 is LNHDA and CDR2 is SQIVND (reference sequence). Trimming shortened V by 1 base and J by 8 bases, and 12 bases separated the two germline ends. The CDR3 extends over 15 amino acids. This CDR3 is CASSIVEGSDSPLHF. The CDR3 DNA reads TGTGCCAGTAGTATAGTCGAGGGGAGTGATTCACCCCTCCACTTT.

The CDR3 region is CAWGVLTLGNTGELFF. CDR3 sequence (DNA): TGTGCCTGGGGAGTTTTGACACTGGGCAACACCGGGGAGCTGTTTTTT. This chain uses TRBV30 with TRBJ2-2; D uncertain. CDR1 GTSNPN and CDR2 SVGIG come from the germline V gene (reference sequence). The CDR3 totals 16 residues. Trimming stripped 5 bases from V and 2 bases from J, with 18 bases between.

V and J are TRBV9 and TRBJ1-1; 7 bases line up with TRBD1. Germline CDR1 SGDLS, CDR2 YYNGEE. J gave up 8 bases and V 3 bases, and 7 bases lay outside the gene matches. The CDR3 has 13 amino acids. The CDR3 here is CASSEAPGQEAFF. CDR3 nucleotides: TGTGCCAGCAGCGAAGCCCCGGGACAGGAAGCTTTCTTT. The full variable domain, completed using reference TRBV9 and TRBJ1-1, is DSGVTQTPKHLITATGQRVTLRCSPRSGDLSVYWYQQSLDQGLQFLIQYYNGEERAKGNILERFSAQQFPDLHSELNLSSLELGDSALYFCASSEAPGQEAFFGQGTRLTVV.

This chain joins TRBV27 and TRBJ2-3, with D tentatively TRBD1 (8 bases). Trimming removed 5 bases at V and 6 bases at J, with 15 bases between. The CDR3 has 14 residues. Germline loops: CDR1 MNHEY, CDR2 SMNVEV (reference sequence). The CDR3 loop is CASSRRGDRDTQYF. In DNA form, the CDR3 reads TGTGCCAGCAGTCGTCGGGGGGACAGGGATACGCAGTATTTT.

J is TRBJ1-1 and V is TRBV29-1; 7 bases are a match to TRBD1. With 1 base clipped from V and 1 base from J, the junction kept 3 bases outside the gene matches. This CDR3 is 14 amino acids long. The germline V gene has CDR1 SQVTM and CDR2 ANQGSEA. The CDR3 is CSVEGGQTNTEAFF. DNA of the CDR3: TGCAGCGTTGAAGGGGGACAGACGAACACTGAAGCTTTCTTT.

The chain carries TRBV30 and TRBJ2-7; a weak D match, TRBD1 (6 bases). This CDR3 has 11 amino acids. V gave up 3 bases and J gave up 4 bases, with 7 bases separating them. The V gene's germline CDR1 is GTSNPN and CDR2 SVGIG (reference sequence). The DNA of the CDR3 is TGTGCCTGGAGGGACAGATACGAGCAGTACTTC. It is translated as CAWRDRYEQYF. Based on the CDR3 plus reference TRBV30 and TRBJ2-7, the full variable domain is SQTIHQWPATLVQPVGSPLSLECTVEGTSNPNLYWYRQAAGRGLQLLFYSVGIGQISSEVPQNLSASRPQDRQFILSSKKLLLSDSGFYLCAWRDRYEQYFGPGTRLTVT.

The genes are TRBV7-9 and TRBJ2-3, with a tentative D call TRBD2 (7 bases). This CDR3 is built from 15 residues. Trimming took off 5 bases at V and 5 bases at J, with 17 bases between the two ends. CDR1 SEHNR and CDR2 FQNEAQ come from the germline V gene (reference sequence). Written as DNA, the CDR3 is TGTGCCAGCAGCCCCCTGGGAGGGGGAGTAGATACGCAGTATTTT. Translating gives CASSPLGGGVDTQYF. Using reference TRBV7-9 and TRBJ2-3 for the parts outside the CDR3, the full variable domain is DTGVSQNPRHKITKRGQNVTFRCDPISEHNRLYWYRQTLGQGPEFLTYFQNEAQLEKSRLLSDRFSAERPKGSFSTLEIQRTEQGDSAMYLCASSPLGGGVDTQYFGPGTRLTVL.